This TCR beta chain was identified during a study of Ad26.COV2.S vaccination and SARS-CoV-2 variants. Whole-study results and caveats: While placebo recipients had lower spike-specific TCR breadth, vaccine recipients had more.

Measured with immunoSEQ multiplex PCR; TCRdb has only the in-frame clones, and not every one. Of roughly 700,000 clones listed, around 92% were seen once; the top ten hold around 1.5%. Treatment reported: roughly 19 received Ad26.COV2.S at low or high dose, single or two shots; roughly five received placebo; per-sample allocation not given. After the first vaccine or placebo injection, samples were drawn on day 63. The germline gives CDR1 MNHEY, CDR2 SVGAGI. CDR3 length: 14 residues. V was pared by 5 bases and J by 7 bases, with 12 bases between. To note about this clone: Its antigen is still unknown.

The rearrangement uses TRBV6-5 and TRBJ1-6, with D tentatively TRBD1 (5 bases). The receptor was derived from a person aged 18-65 years who received the Ad26.COV2.S COVID-19 vaccine or a placebo. The input for sequencing was peripheral blood, taken in a trial of Ad26.COV2.S vaccine versus placebo. CDR3 residues: CASSRSGPNSPLHF. The CDR3 DNA reads TGTGCCAGCAGTCGTTCGGGACCCAATTCACCCCTCCACTTT.